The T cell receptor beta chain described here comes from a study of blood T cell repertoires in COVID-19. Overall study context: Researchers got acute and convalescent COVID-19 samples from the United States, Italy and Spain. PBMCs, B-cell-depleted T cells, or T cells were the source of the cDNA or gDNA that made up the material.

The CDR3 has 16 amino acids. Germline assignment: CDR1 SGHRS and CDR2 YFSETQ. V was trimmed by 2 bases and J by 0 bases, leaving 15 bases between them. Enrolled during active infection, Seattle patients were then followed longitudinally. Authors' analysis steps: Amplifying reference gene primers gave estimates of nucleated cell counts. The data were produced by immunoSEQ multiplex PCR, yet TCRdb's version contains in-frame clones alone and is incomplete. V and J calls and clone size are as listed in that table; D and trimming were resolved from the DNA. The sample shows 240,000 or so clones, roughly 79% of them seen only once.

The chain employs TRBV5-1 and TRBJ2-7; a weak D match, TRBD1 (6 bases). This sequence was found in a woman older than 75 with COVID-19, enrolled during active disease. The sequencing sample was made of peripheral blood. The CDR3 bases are TGCGCCAGCAGCTTATACGGGACATCCAGCTCCTACGAGCAGTACTTC. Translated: CASSLYGTSSSYEQYF. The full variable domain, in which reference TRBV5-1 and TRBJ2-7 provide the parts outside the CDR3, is KAGVTQTPRYLIKTRGQQVTLSCSPISGHRSVSWYQQTPGQGLQFLFEYFSETQRNKGNFPGRFSGRQFSNSRSEMNVSTLELGDSALYLCASSLYGTSSSYEQYFGPGTRLTVT.